Below, 12 T cell receptor beta chains from the same sample are listed, as sequenced in a study of blood T cell repertoires in COVID-19. Using immunoSEQ multiplex PCR, the repertoire was profiled, and TCRdb retains in-frame clones only, with some absent. The sample lists around 81,000 clones, less than 85% occurring once. Sequencing used peripheral blood. Receptors originate from a human donor in a cohort sampled during active COVID-19.

This chain links TRBV5-1 with TRBJ1-5; 8 positions agree with TRBD1. This CDR3 spans 15 amino acids. Germline CDR1 SGHRS, CDR2 YFSETQ. V shed 1 base and J 2 bases; nucleotides not matched to a gene: 2. The CDR3 coding sequence is TGCGCCAGCAGCTTGTCGGGACAGGGCAATCAGCCCCAGCATTTT. The encoded protein is CASSLSGQGNQPQHF.

The chain couples TRBV3-1 (or the pseudogene TRBV3-2) to TRBJ2-3; weak D call: TRBD2 (6 bases). V was shortened by 1 base and J by 2 bases, with 10 bases between the two germline ends. The CDR3 runs 15 residues. Germline lookup yields CDR1 LGHDT and CDR2 YNNKEL (reference sequence). The CDR3 DNA reads TGTGCCAGCAGCCAAGGGGGCGGGGACACAGATACGCAGTATTTT. It specifies CASSQGGGDTDTQYF.

The V call is TRBV10-2, the J call TRBJ2-7; D unresolved. The germline V gene has CDR1 WSHSY and CDR2 SAAADI. V was shortened by 4 bases and J by 5 bases, with 9 bases between the two germline ends. The CDR3 has 12 amino acids. The CDR3 spells CASSASIDEQYF. DNA for the CDR3: TGCGCCAGCAGTGCGAGCATCGACGAGCAGTACTTC.

The chain combines TRBV10-3 with TRBJ2-7; 9 bases line up with TRBD2. CDR1 is ENHRY, CDR2 SYGVKD, per germline. J was trimmed by 3 bases and V by 3 bases; bases with no gene match: 6. This CDR3 spans 15 amino acids. CDR3 loop: CAISDGFSGGYEQYF. The CDR3 DNA sequence: TGTGCCATCAGTGACGGGTTTAGCGGGGGCTACGAGCAGTACTTC.

Note on this clone: The sample has other DNA sequences that encode this CDR3 too. The rearrangement links TRBV11-2 to TRBJ2-5, with D possibly being TRBD2 (6 bases). Germline CDR1 SGHAT, CDR2 FQNNGV. This CDR3 has 15 residues. V shed 1 base and J shed 4 bases, with 13 bases lying between them. In nucleotides, the CDR3 is TGTGCCAGCAGCTTAGTGCGGGCGGGGCGAGAGACCCAGTACTTC. Amino acid sequence: CASSLVRAGRETQYF.

The J gene is TRBJ1-1, the V gene TRBV4-1, with D possibly TRBD1 on 5 matching bases. CDR1 is MGHRA and CDR2 is YSYEKL in the germline V gene. Trimming shortened V by 0 bases and J by 6 bases, and 17 bases separated the two germline ends. The CDR3 is made up of 16 amino acids. The CDR3 loop is CASSQDKAPGWAEAFF. The CDR3 DNA reads TGCGCCAGCAGCCAAGATAAGGCTCCAGGGTGGGCTGAAGCTTTCTTT.

The V call is TRBV7-9, the J call TRBJ2-2, with 8 bases matching TRBD1. Germline CDR1 and CDR2: SEHNR and FQNEAQ (reference sequence). Losses at the gene ends were 5 bases for V and 5 bases for J; bases not matched to a gene: 4. The CDR3 loop spans 14 amino acids. The CDR3 spells CASSVWTGTGELFF. Written as DNA, the CDR3 is TGTGCCAGCAGCGTGTGGACAGGGACCGGGGAGCTGTTTTTT.

The chain links TRBV24-1 to TRBJ2-3, with 14 bases lining up with TRBD2. The CDR3 length is 18 residues. CDR1 is KGHDR and CDR2 is SFDVKD in the germline V gene. V shed 4 bases, J shed 2 bases, and the junction held 7 bases outside the gene matches. This CDR3 reads CATSDPGTSGGYTDTQYF. In DNA, the CDR3 is TGTGCCACCAGTGACCCCGGGACTAGCGGGGGATACACAGATACGCAGTATTTT.

The chain combines TRBV25-1 with TRBJ1-5, with TRBD1 matching over 10 bases. The CDR3 contains 13 residues. J gave up 6 bases and V 6 bases, and 2 bases lay outside the gene matches. The germline CDR1 and CDR2 sequences are MGHDK and SYGVNS. In nucleotides, the CDR3 is TGTGCCAGCAGGGGACAGGGGAGTCAGCCCCAGCATTTT. This gives the protein CASRGQGSQPQHF.

V is TRBV25-1 and J is TRBJ2-5; 11 positions agree with TRBD2. CDR1 MGHDK and CDR2 SYGVNS come from the germline V gene. Unmatched junction bases numbered 8, after V lost 2 bases and J lost 6 bases. The CDR3 spans 16 residues. CDR3 DNA: TGTGCCAGCAGTGAACTAGCGGGGGGATTTCTACAGACCCAGTACTTC. Protein sequence: CASSELAGGFLQTQYF. The full variable domain, its missing parts supplied by reference TRBV25-1 and TRBJ2-5, is EADIYQTPRYLVIGTGKKITLECSQTMGHDKMYWYQQDPGMELHLIHYSYGVNSTEKGDLSSESTVSRIRTEHFPLTLESARPSHTSQYLCASSELAGGFLQTQYFGPGTRLLVL.

The chain links TRBV6-1 to TRBJ1-3; D is perhaps TRBD1 (6 bases). Germline loops: CDR1 MNHNS, CDR2 SASEGT. CDR3 size: 17 residues. Trimming removed 0 bases from V and 2 bases from J, with 14 bases in between. CDR3 protein: CASSEATGRVAGNTIYF. CDR3 coding DNA: TGTGCCAGCAGTGAAGCTACAGGGCGGGTAGCTGGAAACACCATATATTTT.

The chain couples TRBV5-1 to TRBJ2-1; TRBD2 matches 8 bases. Germline loops: CDR1 SGHRS, CDR2 YFSETQ. V was pared by 4 bases and J by 0 bases, with 12 bases of the junction left unmatched. The CDR3 sequence is 18 residues long. Here the CDR3 reads CASSPSRQRGSSYNEQFF. The CDR3 bases are TGCGCCAGCAGCCCTTCCCGACAGCGGGGGAGCTCCTACAATGAGCAGTTCTTC.